Listed here are 9 T cell receptor beta chains from one sample, sequenced in a study of CD8+ T cells in alopecia areata. The authors extracted RNA and reverse transcribed it into cDNA as the sequencing template. Here immunoSEQ multiplex PCR was the method, and the copy in TCRdb shows in-frame clones only, minus some. The data show 110,000 or so clones, with roughly two fifths seen just once and 3.1% held by the top ten. The specimen was CD4+ T cells sorted from blood. These receptors came from a human donor with alopecia areata.

This clone was detected a few times. The V call is TRBV9, the J call TRBJ2-7; D ambiguous. The length of the CDR3 is 11 residues. V lost 4 bases to trimming and J lost 5 bases, with 7 bases between them. The germline CDR1 and CDR2 sequences are SGDLS and YYNGEE. CDR3 DNA: TGTGCCAGCAGCCCGTACCACGAGCAGTACTTC. This gives the protein CASSPYHEQYF.

This clone came up a few times. Other DNA sequences of this sample code for an identical CDR3. The rearrangement uses TRBV28 and TRBJ2-7, with no clear D. CDR1 is MDHEN, CDR2 SYDVKM, per germline. This CDR3 contains 11 residues. Trimming took off 2 bases at V and 6 bases at J, with 5 bases between the two ends. CDR3 protein: CASSLSREQYF. In DNA form, the CDR3 reads TGTGCCAGCAGTTTAAGTCGCGAGCAGTACTTC.

This chain connects TRBV5-1 to TRBJ2-5, with D possibly matching TRBD1 (5 bases). Germline CDR1 and CDR2: SGHRS and YFSETQ. The CDR3 contains 14 residues. V gave up 0 bases and J gave up 5 bases, with 11 bases separating them. CDR3 nucleotide sequence: TGCGCCAGCAGCTTGGAGGGGCGATCGGAGACCCAGTACTTC. This codes for CASSLEGRSETQYF.

The V gene is TRBV29-1, the J gene TRBJ1-4; no clear D gene. The CDR3 is 13 amino acids. Germline values: CDR1 SQVTM, CDR2 ANQGSEA. V was pared by 4 bases and J by 7 bases, with 13 bases between. This chain's CDR3 is CSVAGSEGEKLFF. The CDR3 nucleotides are TGCAGCGTTGCGGGCAGTGAAGGTGAAAAACTGTTTTTT.

The sample holds a few counts of this clone. One end of the junction varies from germline; a read error may be responsible. The chain recombines TRBV28 with TRBJ2-7; D may be TRBD2 (5 bases). The V gene's germline CDR1 is MDHEN and CDR2 SYDVKM. The CDR3 runs to 10 residues. The CDR3 spells CASRPGTVDF. CDR3 coding DNA: TGTGCCAGCAGACCGGGAACTGTGGACTTC.

The chain links TRBV29-1 to TRBJ2-1; perhaps TRBD1 as D (5 bases). The CDR3 is 12 amino acids. Trimming removed 7 bases from V and 8 bases from J, with 15 bases in between. Germline V lookup: CDR1 SQVTM, CDR2 ANQGSEA. CDR3 DNA sequence: TGCAGCGGGACACAGAGTAGGGATGAGCAGTTCTTC. This encodes CSGTQSRDEQFF.

Only a few counts were recorded for this clone. This chain links TRBV28 with TRBJ2-1; D gene ambiguous. V dropped 1 base and J dropped 3 bases, with 10 bases sitting between them. The CDR3 is made up of 15 amino acids. The germline V gene has CDR1 MDHEN and CDR2 SYDVKM. The CDR3 DNA is TGTGCCAGCAGTTTATCCGGGCTACTCTACAATGAGCAGTTCTTC. Translated, it gives CASSLSGLLYNEQFF.

The rearrangement links TRBV29-1 to TRBJ2-5; D gene uncertain. The DNA end is more similar to TRBJ2-7, so the J call may be wrong. From germline, CDR1 is SQVTM and CDR2 ANQGSEA. The CDR3 spans 14 residues. In DNA form, the CDR3 reads TGCAGCGTTCCAGGACCGATAGGGTGGGACGAGCAGTACTTC. Protein: CSVPGPIGWDEQYF.

The chain recombines TRBV4-2 with TRBJ2-7, with a possible D match to TRBD2 (6 bases). Germline CDR1 and CDR2: LGHNA and YNFKEQ. V was trimmed by 1 base and J by 6 bases, leaving 16 bases between them. CDR3 length: 15 amino acids. In DNA, the CDR3 is TGTGCCAGCAGCCAAGGAGGACTACCCACGGGCGAGCAGTACTTC. It yields the protein CASSQGGLPTGEQYF.